Described below is a single TCR beta chain sequence and its context. Germline V gives CDR1 SGHRS, CDR2 YFSETQ. V was cut by 0 bases and J by 6 bases, with 16 bases left in between. This CDR3 has 15 residues. This entry comes from a study of T cell changes during pregnancy in multiple sclerosis. Using immunoSEQ multiplex PCR, the repertoire was profiled, and TCRdb retains in-frame clones only, with some absent. Seen here are roughly 72,000 clones, approximately 95% observed once, and the top ten hold roughly 0.14%. The sequencing used CD4+ T cells from peripheral blood mononuclear cells, collected after pregnancy. The chain has TRBV5-1 and TRBJ2-7, with D possibly TRBD2 on 5 matching bases. This sequence was found in a female donor with multiple sclerosis, enrolled in a pregnancy study. The CDR3 loop reads CASSLEGRTLGEQYF. DNA for the CDR3: TGCGCCAGCAGCTTGGAAGGGCGGACTTTGGGCGAGCAGTACTTC.